This T cell receptor (gamma chain) is drawn from a study of gamma delta lymphoproliferative disorders and STAT genes. For the study at large: Each gamma-chain library started from at least 50 ng of genomic DNA, using the LymphoTrack Dx TCRG Assay. Delta-chain libraries followed the EuroClonality-NGS standard operating procedure. Regarding the study as a whole: Low-frequency NGS calls may be less specific, so public or private leukemic clones need confirmation. Nearly all major patient gamma and delta clonotypes were public.

The receptor sequences were amplified from genomic DNA of peripheral blood mononuclear cells. This CDR3 contains 13 residues. Germline V gene lookup returns CDR1 VTNTFY and CDR2 YDVSTARD (reference sequence). This clone was detected only a few times. Its antigen is unidentified. TCRdb's protein for this DNA is that of a much larger clone and differs from the translation at residue 3, likely a read error; the protein shown is the DNA translation. TCRdb reanalyzed the multiplex PCR reads using CATT. The sample holds about 3,000 gamma-chain clones, 6.5% to 10% seen once. The sequencing input was blood. The sequence was obtained from a human donor in good health. The chain recombines TRGV3 with TRGJ1 or TRGJ2. TCRdb offers no J gene call, so here the DNA was matched to germline to obtain one. CDR3 nucleotide sequence: TGTGCCCCCTGGGACGGCTTTGAGTATAAGAAACTCTTT. Protein sequence: CAPWDGFEYKKLF.